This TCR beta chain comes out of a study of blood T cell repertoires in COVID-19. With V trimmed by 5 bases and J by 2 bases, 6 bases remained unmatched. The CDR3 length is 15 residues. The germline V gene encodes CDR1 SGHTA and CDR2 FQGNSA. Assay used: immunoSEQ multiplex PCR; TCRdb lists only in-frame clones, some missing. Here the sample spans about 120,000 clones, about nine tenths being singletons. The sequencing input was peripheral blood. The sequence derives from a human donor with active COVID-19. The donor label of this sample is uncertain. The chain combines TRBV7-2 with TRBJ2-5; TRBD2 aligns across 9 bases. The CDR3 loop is CASSPSGGRQETQYF. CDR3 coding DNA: TGTGCCAGCAGCCCGAGCGGGGGGAGACAAGAGACCCAGTACTTC.